This T cell receptor beta chain was sequenced during a study of shared clonotypes between healthy human individuals (dated by TCRdb to the early 2020s). With respect to the entire study: The cohort comprised a couple of women and a few men aged 18 to 49 years. For each donor, CD4 naive and CD4 memory were each given three plates, CD8 naive was given two plates, and CD8 memory was given one plate. To estimate repertoire size and how much clonotype sharing occurs between individuals, the study deeply sequenced the blood TCR repertoires of several healthy adults. Per donor, leukapheresis produced somewhere between about 0.94 and 9.5 billion PBMCs. Libraries were prepared and TCR repertoires were sequenced by different laboratories using diverse techniques, in order to increase sequencing depth and limit assay-specific biases.

The donors were healthy, HIV-negative adults with no recently reported acute infections or vaccinations. Every donor was a Caucasian adult residing in Nashville, Tennessee, USA. CD4+ T cells were enriched by magnetic negative selection, after which naive cells were positively selected on CD45RA and the negative fraction was taken as the memory subset. Blood was collected by leukapheresis, and PBMCs were isolated by Ficoll-Histopaque density gradient centrifugation and then cryopreserved in liquid nitrogen vapor phase. Purity and quantity of every magnetically sorted T cell population were checked by analytical flow cytometry. Genomic DNA was isolated from each sorted fraction and quantified by UV absorbance on a Nanodrop 2000c. Comments on this clone: This receptor's antigen is unknown. Nothing much larger sits one base from this clone, and base qualities are not available.

The germline V gene encodes CDR1 MDHEN and CDR2 SYDVKM. The CDR3 sequence holds 12 residues, the cysteine and phenylalanine included. Only the CDR3 region is kept as DNA, spanning 36 bases read in frame from base 1. V is pared back by 2 bases and J by 12 bases, with 13 bases lying between the germline termini. Findings and caveats that apply to the study as a whole: Naive subsets generally had larger estimated clonotype richness than memory subsets did. Compared with non-shared clonotypes, the clonotypes found in all four sorted-subset donors had higher generation probabilities. Sampling was restricted to blood, and TCR repertoires in tissues likely differ from the TCR repertoires found in blood. The small number of donors limited the genetic and exposure-history diversity represented. Pairwise subsampling led to the expectation that sequencing depth would affect the degree of clonotype sharing among donors. Even with the large sequencing depth, rarefaction of the sorted-subset datasets indicated that sequencing was incomplete. When a handful of donors were compared, the shared fraction of clonotypes was approximately 5% for naive CD4, about 4% for naive CD8, about 2.5% for memory CD4, and less than 0.45% for memory CD8.

TCR CDR3 regions were amplified from genomic DNA by multiplex PCR using the deep immunoSEQ assay. Extracted genomic DNA from each cell subset was distributed evenly across all wells of several immunoSEQ 96-well plates, and each plate was treated as a replicate. For sorted subsets, roughly 190 ng of genomic DNA, equivalent to some 33,000 T cell genomes, went into each replicate PCR. Purified libraries were measured with a Qubit 3.0 fluorometer, size-checked on a Bioanalyzer 2100, and measured again with the KAPA Library Quantification kit. Every immunoSEQ 96-well plate was sequenced on a dedicated single-read 150-cycle Illumina NextSeq 550 flow cell. In the paper's pipeline: The immunoSEQ output contained only junctional sequences without quality scores, so filtering could not match that applied to full-length reads. Sequences were annotated with PyIR, a Python wrapper for IgBLAST v1.9, and V/J genes and CDR3 were assigned using IMGT germline references. Any read was removed if the V/J assignment was weak (E-value above 1e-6), the CDR3 was missing, or the read contained stop codons, out-of-frame junctions, or ambiguous translated residues. V3J clonotypes were defined by identical inferred V gene, J gene, and CDR3 amino acid sequence. Percentage overlap between repertoires was calculated by dividing the number of shared unique clonotypes by the size of the smaller repertoire. RTK rarefaction, the Chao1 estimator, and Recon v2.1 estimates of unobserved clonotypes were used to assess repertoire richness. OLGA was used to compute generation probabilities for all TCRbeta clonotypes that the gDNA method yielded from four donors. The source is immuneACCESS, and TCRdb retained only in-frame sequences with V and J called. Part of the clones is not carried over; for the studies checked, unresolved V genes explain less than half of this, and the remainder is unexplained. The V and J calls and clone size were taken over from that table, and D and trimming were inferred from the DNA. The sample records 2 million to 2.5 million clones, more than 90% of which are singletons. Jointly, the top ten make up roughly 0.13% of the sample.

The clonotype was recovered from a man aged 18 to 35 in good health. Recombination linked TRBV28 to TRBJ1-2, and perhaps TRBD1 as D gene, on 5 matching bases. Sequencing was carried out using naive CD4+ T cells sorted from blood. The meaning of the sample's cell subset or site label: CD45RA+ positively selected. This receptor has the CDR3 CASSLNFQGHTF. In nucleotide form, the sequence is TGTGCCAGCAGTTTAAATTTCCAGGGACACACCTTC.